This T cell receptor (beta chain) was identified in a study of OX40 agonist ivuxolimab in advanced cancers. Background on the study: Every 2 weeks, ivuxolimab was infused into the patients intravenously at between 0.01 and 10 mg/kg.

Worth noting for this clone: No antigen is known for it.

Profiling relied on immunoSEQ multiplex PCR, and the TCRdb table lists in-frame clones only, not all of them. The sample has fewer than 200,000 clones; around 94% are singletons. Broader study findings: Low normalized clonal expansion also occurred in some nonresponding patients. With doses of 0.1 to 3.0 mg/kg, CD4+ and CD8+ blood T cells had undergone clonal expansion by week 6.

V lost 5 bases, J lost 3 bases, and 4 bases stayed unmatched. The V gene's germline CDR1 is MNHEY and CDR2 SMNVEV (reference sequence). This CDR3 region has 13 residues. The chain joins TRBV27 to TRBJ2-7, with 7 bases that match TRBD1. This clonotype was sampled from an adult with an advanced solid tumor such as melanoma, head and neck, liver or kidney cancer. Sequenced here: CD4+ or CD8+ T cells sorted from blood, sampled in a trial of the OX40 agonist ivuxolimab. As DNA, the CDR3 is TGTGCCAGCAGTCCCAGGGGGATCTACGAGCAGTACTTC. Translating gives CASSPRGIYEQYF.